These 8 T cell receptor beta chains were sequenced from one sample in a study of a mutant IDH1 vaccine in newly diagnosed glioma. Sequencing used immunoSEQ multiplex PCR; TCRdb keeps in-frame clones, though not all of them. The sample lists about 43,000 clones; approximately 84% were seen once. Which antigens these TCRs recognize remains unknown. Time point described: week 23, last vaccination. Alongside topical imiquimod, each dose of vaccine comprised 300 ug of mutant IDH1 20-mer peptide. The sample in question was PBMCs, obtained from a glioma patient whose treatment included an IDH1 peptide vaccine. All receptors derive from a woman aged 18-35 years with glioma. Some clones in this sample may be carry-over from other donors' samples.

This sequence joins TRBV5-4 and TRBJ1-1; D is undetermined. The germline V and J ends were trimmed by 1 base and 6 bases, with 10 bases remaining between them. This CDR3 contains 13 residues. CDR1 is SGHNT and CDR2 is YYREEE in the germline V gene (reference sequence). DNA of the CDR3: TGTGCCAGCAGCTTGAATAGATGGGCTGAAGCTTTCTTT. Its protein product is CASSLNRWAEAFF.

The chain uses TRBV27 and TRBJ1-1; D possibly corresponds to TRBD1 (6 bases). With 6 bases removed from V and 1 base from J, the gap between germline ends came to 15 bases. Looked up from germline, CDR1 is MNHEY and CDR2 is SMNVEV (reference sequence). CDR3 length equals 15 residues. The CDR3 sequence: CASSITGTPNTEAFF. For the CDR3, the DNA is TGTGCCAGCAGCATCACCGGGACACCGAACACTGAAGCTTTCTTT.

CDR3 nucleotides: TGTGCCAGCAGTGACCACAGGGGGCTTAGCTCCTACGAGCAGTACTTC. As protein: CASSDHRGLSSYEQYF. The chain links TRBV6-1 to TRBJ2-7, with 9 bases lining up with TRBD1. With 3 bases clipped from V and 0 bases from J, the junction kept 6 bases outside the gene matches. CDR1 MNHNS and CDR2 SASEGT come from the germline V gene. The CDR3 loop spans 16 amino acids.

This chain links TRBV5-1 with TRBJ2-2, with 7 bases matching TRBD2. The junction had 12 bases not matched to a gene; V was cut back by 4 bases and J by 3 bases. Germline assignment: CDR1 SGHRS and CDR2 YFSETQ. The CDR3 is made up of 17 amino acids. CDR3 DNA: TGCGCCAGCAGCCCCCGGTTGGGAGGGGTCGACACCGGGGAGCTGTTTTTT. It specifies CASSPRLGGVDTGELFF.

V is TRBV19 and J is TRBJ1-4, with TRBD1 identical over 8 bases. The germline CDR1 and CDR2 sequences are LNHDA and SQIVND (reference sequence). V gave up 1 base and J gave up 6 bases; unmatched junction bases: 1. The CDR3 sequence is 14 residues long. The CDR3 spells CASSIGRGHEKLFF. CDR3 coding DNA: TGTGCCAGTAGTATAGGCAGGGGGCATGAAAAACTGTTTTTT. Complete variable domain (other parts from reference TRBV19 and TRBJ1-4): DGGITQSPKYLFRKEGQNVTLSCEQNLNHDAMYWYRQDPGQGLRLIYYSQIVNDFQKGDIAEGYSVSREKKESFPLTVTSAQKNPTAFYLCASSIGRGHEKLFFGSGTQLSVL.

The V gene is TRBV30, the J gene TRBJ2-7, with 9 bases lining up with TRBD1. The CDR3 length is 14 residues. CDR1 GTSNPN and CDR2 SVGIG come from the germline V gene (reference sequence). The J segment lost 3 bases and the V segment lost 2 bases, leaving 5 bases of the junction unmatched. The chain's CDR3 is CAWSINRGHYEQYF. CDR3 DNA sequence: TGTGCCTGGAGTATAAACAGGGGGCACTACGAGCAGTACTTC. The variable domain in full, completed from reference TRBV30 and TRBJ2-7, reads SQTIHQWPATLVQPVGSPLSLECTVEGTSNPNLYWYRQAAGRGLQLLFYSVGIGQISSEVPQNLSASRPQDRQFILSSKKLLLSDSGFYLCAWSINRGHYEQYFGPGTRLTVT.

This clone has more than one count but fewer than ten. For the CDR3, the DNA is TGTGCCTGGTCCCAAGACCGCAAGGGGCCCCAGCATTTT. Its protein product is CAWSQDRKGPQHF. The genes are TRBV30 and TRBJ1-5; D is uncertain. Germline V gene sequence: CDR1 GTSNPN, CDR2 SVGIG (reference sequence). The CDR3 spans 13 residues. Trimming cost V 5 bases and J 9 bases, with 17 bases left between them.

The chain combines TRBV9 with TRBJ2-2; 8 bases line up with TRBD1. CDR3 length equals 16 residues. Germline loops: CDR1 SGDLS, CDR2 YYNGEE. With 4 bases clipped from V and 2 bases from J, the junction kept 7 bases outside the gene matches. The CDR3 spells CASSSRQGPNTGELFF. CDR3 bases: TGTGCCAGCAGCTCACGACAGGGGCCTAACACCGGGGAGCTGTTTTTT.